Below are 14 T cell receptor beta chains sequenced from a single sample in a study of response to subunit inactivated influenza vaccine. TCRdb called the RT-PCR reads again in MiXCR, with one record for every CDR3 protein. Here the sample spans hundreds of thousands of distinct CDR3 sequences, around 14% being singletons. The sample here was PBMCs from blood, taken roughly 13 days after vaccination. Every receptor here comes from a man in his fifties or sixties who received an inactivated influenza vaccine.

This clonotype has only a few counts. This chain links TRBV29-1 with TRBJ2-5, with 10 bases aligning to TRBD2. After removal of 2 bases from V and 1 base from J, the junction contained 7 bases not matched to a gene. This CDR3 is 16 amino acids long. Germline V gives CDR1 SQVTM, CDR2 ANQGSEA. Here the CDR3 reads CSVESLAGVPQETQYF. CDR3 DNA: TGCAGCGTTGAAAGTCTAGCGGGAGTCCCCCAAGAGACCCAGTACTTC. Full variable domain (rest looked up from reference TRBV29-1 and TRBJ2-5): SAVISQKPSRDICQRGTSLTIQCQVDSQVTMMFWYRQQPGQSLTLIATANQGSEATYESGFVIDKFPISRPNLTFSTLTVSNMSPEDSSIYLCSVESLAGVPQETQYFGPGTRLLVL.

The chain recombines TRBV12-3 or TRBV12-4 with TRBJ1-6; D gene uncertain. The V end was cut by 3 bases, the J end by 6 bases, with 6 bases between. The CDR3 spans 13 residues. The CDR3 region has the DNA TGTGCCAGCAGTTTGCGAGTTAATTCACCCCTCCACTTT. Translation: CASSLRVNSPLHF.

CDR3: CSAGGALGQPQHF. In DNA form, the CDR3 reads TGCAGTGCTGGAGGGGCCCTTGGTCAGCCCCAGCATTTT. This rearrangement joins TRBV20-1 to TRBJ1-5; TRBD1 is a possible D gene (5 bases). Germline V gives CDR1 DFQATT, CDR2 SNEGSKA (reference sequence). The CDR3 totals 13 residues. V was pared by 5 bases and J by 6 bases, with 14 bases between.

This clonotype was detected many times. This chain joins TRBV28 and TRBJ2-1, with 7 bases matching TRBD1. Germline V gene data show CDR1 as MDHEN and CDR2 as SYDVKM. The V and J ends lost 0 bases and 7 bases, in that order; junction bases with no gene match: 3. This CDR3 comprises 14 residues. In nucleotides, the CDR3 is TGTGCCAGCAGTTTATGGACAGGGACAAATGAGCAGTTCTTC. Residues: CASSLWTGTNEQFF.

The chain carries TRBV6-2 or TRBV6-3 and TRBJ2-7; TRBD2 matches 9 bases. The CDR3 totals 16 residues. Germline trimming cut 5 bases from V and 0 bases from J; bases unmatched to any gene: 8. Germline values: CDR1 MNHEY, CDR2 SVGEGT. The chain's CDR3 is CASSAPPGLASYEQYF. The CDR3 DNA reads TGTGCCAGCAGTGCACCACCGGGACTAGCCTCCTACGAGCAGTACTTC.

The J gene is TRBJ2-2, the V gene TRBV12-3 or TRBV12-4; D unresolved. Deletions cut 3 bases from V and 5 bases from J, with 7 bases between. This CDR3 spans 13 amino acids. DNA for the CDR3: TGTGCCAGCAGTTTTGACCCGACCGGGGAGCTGTTTTTT. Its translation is CASSFDPTGELFF.

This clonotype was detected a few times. For the CDR3, the DNA is TGTGCCATCAGTTACAGGGCCACCTACGAGCAGTACTTC. Its protein product is CAISYRATYEQYF. The chain is built from TRBV10-3 and TRBJ2-7; D possibly corresponds to TRBD1 (6 bases). V lost 5 bases, J lost 2 bases, and 10 bases lay in between. The CDR3 runs to 13 residues. CDR1 ENHRY and CDR2 SYGVKD come from the germline V gene.

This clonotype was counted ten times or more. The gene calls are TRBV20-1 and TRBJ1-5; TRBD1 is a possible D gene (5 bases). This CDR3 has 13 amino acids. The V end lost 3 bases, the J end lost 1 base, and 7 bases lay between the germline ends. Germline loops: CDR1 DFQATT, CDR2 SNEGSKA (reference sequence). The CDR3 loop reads CSASGASNQPQHF. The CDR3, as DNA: TGCAGTGCTAGTGGGGCGAGCAATCAGCCCCAGCATTTT.

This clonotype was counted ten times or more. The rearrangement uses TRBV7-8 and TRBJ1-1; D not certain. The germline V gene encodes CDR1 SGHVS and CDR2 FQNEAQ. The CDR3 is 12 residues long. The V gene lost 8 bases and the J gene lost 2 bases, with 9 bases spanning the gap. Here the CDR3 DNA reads TGTGCCAGCGGGCCAGTTAACACTGAAGCTTTCTTT. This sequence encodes CASGPVNTEAFF. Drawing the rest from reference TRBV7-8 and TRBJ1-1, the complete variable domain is GAGVSQSPRYKVAKRGQDVALRCDPISGHVSLFWYQQALGQGPEFLTYFQNEAQLDKSGLPSDRFFAERPEGSVSTLKIQRTQQEDSAVYLCASGPVNTEAFFGQGTRLTVV.

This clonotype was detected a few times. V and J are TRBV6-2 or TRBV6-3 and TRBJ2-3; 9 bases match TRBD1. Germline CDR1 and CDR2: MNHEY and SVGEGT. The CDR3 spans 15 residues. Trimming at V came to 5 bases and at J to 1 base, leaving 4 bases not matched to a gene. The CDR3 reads CASSPWDRGTDTQYF. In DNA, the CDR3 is TGTGCCAGCAGTCCTTGGGACAGGGGCACAGATACGCAGTATTTT.

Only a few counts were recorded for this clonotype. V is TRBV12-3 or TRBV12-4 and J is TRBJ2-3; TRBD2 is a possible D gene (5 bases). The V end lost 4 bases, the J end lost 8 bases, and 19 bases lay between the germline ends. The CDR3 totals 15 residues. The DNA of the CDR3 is TGTGCCAGCAGTTCGCAGTCGGACTGGGCACTTACGCAGTATTTT. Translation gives CASSSQSDWALTQYF.

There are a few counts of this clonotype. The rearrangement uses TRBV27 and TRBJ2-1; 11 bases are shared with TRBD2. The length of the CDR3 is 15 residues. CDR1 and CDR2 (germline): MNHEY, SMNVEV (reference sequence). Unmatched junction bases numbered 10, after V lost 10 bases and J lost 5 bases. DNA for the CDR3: TGTGCCACTTGTTCAGGGACTAGCGGAGACAATGAGCAGTTCTTC. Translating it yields CATCSGTSGDNEQFF.

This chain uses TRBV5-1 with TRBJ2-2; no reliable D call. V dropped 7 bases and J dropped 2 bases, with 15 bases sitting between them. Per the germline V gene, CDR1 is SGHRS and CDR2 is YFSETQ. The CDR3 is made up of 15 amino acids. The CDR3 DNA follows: TGCGCCAGCCATGAGGTGACCCGCAACACCGGGGAGCTGTTTTTT. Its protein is CASHEVTRNTGELFF. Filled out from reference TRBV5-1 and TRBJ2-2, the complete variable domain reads KAGVTQTPRYLIKTRGQQVTLSCSPISGHRSVSWYQQTPGQGLQFLFEYFSETQRNKGNFPGRFSGRQFSNSRSEMNVSTLELGDSALYLCASHEVTRNTGELFFGEGSRLTVL.

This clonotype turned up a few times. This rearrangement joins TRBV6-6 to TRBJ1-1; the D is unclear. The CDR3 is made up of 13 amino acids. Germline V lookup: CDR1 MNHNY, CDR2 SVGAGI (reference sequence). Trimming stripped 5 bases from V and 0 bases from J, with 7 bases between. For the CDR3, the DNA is TGTGCCAGCAGTGTCGGGCTGAACACTGAAGCTTTCTTT. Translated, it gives CASSVGLNTEAFF.